One and the same sample provided the 25 T cell receptor beta chains below, sequenced in a study of vaccination and CD4 T cells after COVID-19 (dated by TCRdb to the early 2020s). These TCRs are of unknown antigen specificity. The library was prepared using PCR. Sequencing relied on an Illumina iSeq 100. DNA from cultured CD4+ T cells underwent TCR sequencing with the Oncomine TCR Beta short-read assay at the Johns Hopkins FTIC core. Starting from the raw public reads, TCRdb applied fastp trimming at Q25, assembled clones with MiXCR and retained in-frame beta chains. Rows with a matching CDR3 protein are joined into one entry that keeps the most common DNA and genes. The sample table records approximately 8,700 distinct CDR3 sequences; roughly three fifths of these occur just once. The ten top clones hold over 15% of the sample. The meaning of the sample's treatment or condition label: approximately 10-day PBMC culture with coronavirus spike peptide pools or control peptides (ViraFEST assay).

Specimen: CD4+ T cells from blood, cultured in vitro. The receptors derive from a human donor who had recovered from COVID-19.

The V gene is TRBV7-9, the J gene TRBJ1-3; no reliable D call. Germline CDR1 reads SEHNR; CDR2 reads FQNEAQ (reference sequence). V shed 2 bases and J shed 9 bases, with 11 bases lying between them. The CDR3 is made up of 13 amino acids. The CDR3 coding sequence is TGTGCCAGCAGCTTACGCGAAGGGCCCACCATATATTTT. Amino acid sequence: CASSLREGPTIYF. Full variable domain (remainder filled in from reference TRBV7-9 and TRBJ1-3): DTGVSQNPRHKITKRGQNVTFRCDPISEHNRLYWYRQTLGQGPEFLTYFQNEAQLEKSRLLSDRFSAERPKGSFSTLEIQRTEQGDSAMYLCASSLREGPTIYFGEGSWLTVV.

V usage is TRBV5-6 and J usage is TRBJ1-1; D is perhaps TRBD1 (5 bases). The CDR3 contains 14 residues. Trimming stripped 1 base from V and 4 bases from J, with 11 bases between. Germline V gene data show CDR1 as SGHDT and CDR2 as YYEEEE. The CDR3 DNA reads TGTGCCAGCAGCTTGATGGGGGGGGTCACTGAAGCTTTCTTT. Protein product: CASSLMGGVTEAFF.

The chain employs TRBV11-2 and TRBJ1-2; D gene uncertain. Germline CDR1 reads SGHAT; CDR2 reads FQNNGV. This CDR3 is 14 amino acids long. The V end was cut by 1 base, the J end by 6 bases, with 12 bases between. CDR3 residues: CASSLAGRLDGYTF. The CDR3 coding sequence is TGTGCCAGCAGCTTAGCGGGCAGGTTAGATGGCTACACCTTC.

The genes are TRBV12-5 and TRBJ2-5; TRBD1 matches 9 bases. The V gene's germline CDR1 is LGHNT and CDR2 FRNRAP. The CDR3 extends over 16 amino acids. V trimming: 1 base; J trimming: 1 base; junction bases outside the gene matches: 4. In DNA, the CDR3 is TGTGCTAGTGGTTTGGGACGGACAGGGGCCCAAGAGACCCAGTACTTC. It is translated as CASGLGRTGAQETQYF. Full variable domain (outside the CDR3, taken from reference TRBV12-5 and TRBJ2-5): DARVTQTPRHKVTEMGQEVTMRCQPILGHNTVFWYRQTMMQGLELLAYFRNRAPLDDSGMPKDRFSAEMPDATLATLKIQPSEPRDSAVYFCASGLGRTGAQETQYFGPGTRLLVL.

The chain links TRBV2 to TRBJ2-1, with D possibly TRBD1 on 7 matching bases. Germline loops: CDR1 SNHLY, CDR2 FYNNEI. The CDR3 loop spans 15 amino acids. The V and J ends lost 6 bases and 4 bases respectively, with 16 bases between them. The CDR3 DNA reads TGTGCCAGCAGAGGACAGGAGGGGGCTTACAATGAGCAGTTCTTC. Residues: CASRGQEGAYNEQFF.

This rearrangement joins TRBV7-2 to TRBJ2-3; D remains unclear. Germline V gene sequence: CDR1 SGHTA, CDR2 FQGNSA. Trimming pared 5 bases from V and 3 bases from J, leaving 9 bases between. The CDR3 runs to 13 residues. CDR3 sequence: CASSPRLTDTQYF. CDR3 DNA: TGTGCCAGCAGCCCCCGTCTGACAGATACGCAGTATTTT.

The chain is built from TRBV7-9 and TRBJ2-1, with 13 bases fitting TRBD2. The CDR3 contains 18 residues. Per germline, CDR1 SEHNR and CDR2 FQNEAQ (reference sequence). The V segment lost 1 base and the J segment 4 bases; nucleotides outside the gene matches: 7. CDR3 DNA: TGTGCCAGCAGCTTAGGAACACGACTAGCGGGGGGATACAATGAGCAGTTCTTC. It translates to CASSLGTRLAGGYNEQFF.

Written as DNA, the CDR3 is TGCAGTGCTGGGGCCCAGGGTTCAATTCAGCCCCAGCATTTT. The encoded protein is CSAGAQGSIQPQHF. This rearrangement joins TRBV20-1 to TRBJ1-5; D is perhaps TRBD1 (5 bases). This CDR3 region has 14 residues. The germline CDR1 and CDR2 sequences are DFQATT and SNEGSKA (reference sequence). V lost 5 bases, J lost 6 bases, and 17 bases lay in between.

A few counts support this clonotype. This chain uses TRBV6-5 with TRBJ1-2; maybe TRBD1 (6 bases). The germline V and J ends were trimmed by 0 bases and 2 bases, with 7 bases remaining between them. The CDR3 sequence is 14 residues long. Germline V gene sequence: CDR1 MNHEY, CDR2 SVGAGI. The CDR3 spells CASSYSQGNYGYTF. The DNA of the CDR3 is TGTGCCAGCAGTTACTCTCAGGGGAACTATGGCTACACCTTC.

The chain uses TRBV27 and TRBJ2-5; D not resolved. V was cut by 5 bases and J by 2 bases, with 9 bases left in between. The CDR3 is made up of 13 amino acids. Germline V lookup: CDR1 MNHEY, CDR2 SMNVEV (reference sequence). Here the CDR3 DNA reads TGTGCCAGCAGTAGGGCCGTTCAAGAGACCCAGTACTTC. It encodes CASSRAVQETQYF.

This clonotype was seen a few times. The CDR3 DNA reads TGTGCCACCAGCATTATATCCCTGACAGGGAGTCAGCCCCAGCATTTT. It is translated as CATSIISLTGSQPQHF. The chain carries TRBV15 and TRBJ1-5, with 7 bases matching TRBD1. Trimming removed 4 bases from V and 6 bases from J; junction bases left unmatched: 12. The CDR3 sequence is 16 residues long. Germline CDR1 is LNHNV and CDR2 is YYDKDF (reference sequence).

The CDR3 protein is CASSSSRPGQNSPLHF. CDR3 DNA sequence: TGCGCCAGCAGCTCGTCCCGCCCGGGACAGAATTCACCCCTCCACTTT. The V gene is TRBV5-1, the J gene TRBJ1-6; 7 bases fit TRBD1. CDR3 length: 16 residues. The V segment lost 3 bases and the J segment 7 bases; nucleotides outside the gene matches: 10. CDR1 and CDR2 from the germline V gene are SGHRS and YFSETQ.

The chain employs TRBV18 and TRBJ2-7; D perhaps matches TRBD2 (6 bases). CDR1 is KGHSH and CDR2 is LQKENI in the germline V gene. V lost 0 bases, J lost 0 bases, and 9 bases lay in between. There are 15 residues in the CDR3. CDR3 DNA sequence: TGTGCCAGCTCACCACCGGGGGGAAGCTCCTACGAGCAGTACTTC. Translating gives CASSPPGGSSYEQYF. Drawing the rest from reference TRBV18 and TRBJ2-7, the complete variable domain is NAGVMQNPRHLVRRRGQEARLRCSPMKGHSHVYWYRQLPEEGLKFMVYLQKENIIDESGMPKERFSAEFPKEGPSILRIQQVVRGDSAAYFCASSPPGGSSYEQYFGPGTRLTVT.

The J gene is TRBJ2-7, the V gene TRBV5-1; D is possibly TRBD1 (6 bases). From germline, CDR1 is SGHRS and CDR2 YFSETQ. The germline V and J ends were trimmed by 0 bases and 6 bases, with 10 bases remaining between them. This CDR3 region has 13 residues. CDR3 loop: CASSLAPGVEQYF. The CDR3 nucleotides read TGCGCCAGCAGCTTGGCCCCAGGGGTCGAGCAGTACTTC.

This clonotype was counted only a few times. The gene calls are TRBV20-1 and TRBJ2-3; a possible D gene is TRBD2 (7 bases). V shed 4 bases and J shed 5 bases, with 16 bases lying between them. The CDR3 is 14 amino acids. CDR1 and CDR2 from the germline V gene are DFQATT and SNEGSKA (reference sequence). In nucleotides, the CDR3 is TGCAGTGCTATAAAGGGGGGGATGGAAGATACGCAGTATTTT. This encodes CSAIKGGMEDTQYF.

This clonotype is large within its sample. The chain has TRBV29-1 and TRBJ1-2, with D tentatively TRBD1 (5 bases). From germline, CDR1 is SQVTM and CDR2 ANQGSEA. Deletions cut 3 bases from V and 8 bases from J, with 13 bases between. The CDR3 loop spans 12 amino acids. The CDR3 DNA follows: TGCAGCGTTGACCGGGGGGAAGGAGGCTACACCTTC. Translating gives CSVDRGEGGYTF. Drawing the rest from reference TRBV29-1 and TRBJ1-2, the complete variable domain is SAVISQKPSRDICQRGTSLTIQCQVDSQVTMMFWYRQQPGQSLTLIATANQGSEATYESGFVIDKFPISRPNLTFSTLTVSNMSPEDSSIYLCSVDRGEGGYTFGSGTRLTVV.

The chain has TRBV19 and TRBJ2-7, with D possibly called TRBD1 or TRBD2 (6 bases each). V gave up 5 bases and J gave up 5 bases, with 16 bases separating them. Germline V gene lookup returns CDR1 LNHDA and CDR2 SQIVND (reference sequence). The CDR3 is 14 amino acids. The CDR3 sequence: CASSFRGPSDEQYF. The DNA for the CDR3 is TGTGCCAGTAGTTTCCGGGGGCCGAGTGACGAGCAGTACTTC.

Within the sample, this clonotype is large (0.1 to 1%). The chain carries TRBV6-1 and TRBJ2-1; 12 bases align to TRBD2. The CDR3 sequence is 17 residues long. The germline V gene has CDR1 MNHNS and CDR2 SASEGT. J gave up 8 bases and V 6 bases, and 14 bases lay outside the gene matches. DNA of the CDR3: TGTGCCAGCAGCACCTCTCGGCTAGCGGGGGGGCCGGATGAGCAGTTCTTC. It is translated as CASSTSRLAGGPDEQFF.

CDR3 sequence (DNA): TGTGCCAGCAGCGGAGCGACAGGGTTTAGATCTGAAGCTTTCTTT. Encoded protein: CASSGATGFRSEAFF. This rearrangement joins TRBV2 to TRBJ1-1, with 7 bases lining up with TRBD1. V dropped 6 bases and J dropped 6; count of bases not matched to a gene: 13. The CDR3 loop spans 15 amino acids. CDR1 is SNHLY, CDR2 FYNNEI, per germline.

The sample holds a few counts of this clonotype. This chain uses TRBV28 with TRBJ1-5; D is unresolved. The CDR3 has 14 residues. The germline V gene encodes CDR1 MDHEN and CDR2 SYDVKM. V lost 6 bases to trimming and J lost 6 bases, with 15 bases between them. As DNA, the CDR3 is TGTGCCAGCAGCCTTCGTTTCGAAGGTCAGCCCCAGCATTTT. It specifies CASSLRFEGQPQHF.

This clonotype was seen only once. The V and J genes are TRBV4-1 and TRBJ1-2, with D perhaps matching TRBD1 (5 bases). Germline CDR1 is MGHRA and CDR2 is YSYEKL. The CDR3 consists of 14 residues. With 4 bases removed from V and 0 bases from J, the gap between germline ends came to 9 bases. The CDR3 here is CASSRPTANYGYTF. The DNA for the CDR3 is TGCGCCAGCAGCCGACCGACAGCTAACTATGGCTACACCTTC.

This clonotype was detected a few times. The chain has TRBV20-1 and TRBJ1-2; 7 nucleotides agree with TRBD1. CDR1 and CDR2 (germline): DFQATT, SNEGSKA (reference sequence). CDR3 length: 14 amino acids. Trimming removed 6 bases from V and 1 base from J; junction bases left unmatched: 8. The CDR3 DNA sequence: TGCAGTGCCCGTCCCGGGACAGTTAACTATGGCTACACCTTC. Its translation: CSARPGTVNYGYTF.

The genes are TRBV7-2 and TRBJ2-2; D possibly corresponds to TRBD1 (6 bases). In germline, CDR1 is SGHTA, CDR2 FQGNSA. CDR3 length equals 13 residues. V was shortened by 3 bases and J by 6 bases, with 8 bases between the two germline ends. The CDR3 sequence: CASSFEGAGELFF. CDR3 in DNA: TGTGCCAGCAGCTTCGAGGGGGCCGGGGAGCTGTTTTTT. The variable domain in full, with the rest retrieved from reference TRBV7-2 and TRBJ2-2, is GAGVSQSPSNKVTEKGKDVELRCDPISGHTALYWYRQSLGQGLEFLIYFQGNSAPDKSGLPSDRFSAERTGGSVSTLTIQRTQQEDSAVYLCASSFEGAGELFFGEGSRLTVL.

This clonotype was detected once. This chain uses TRBV27 with TRBJ2-7; TRBD1 matches at 12 bases. The CDR3 runs to 15 residues. V was clipped by 5 bases and J by 4 bases; unmatched bases: 6. CDR1 and CDR2 from the germline V gene are MNHEY and SMNVEV (reference sequence). The CDR3 DNA follows: TGTGCCAGCAGTCTTAGGGACAGGGGGCCGTACGAGCAGTACTTC. Amino acids: CASSLRDRGPYEQYF.

The chain couples TRBV11-2 to TRBJ2-1; possibly TRBD1 or TRBD2 for D (5 bases each). The CDR3 loop spans 16 amino acids. Germline lookup yields CDR1 SGHAT and CDR2 FQNNGV. Deletions cut 4 bases from V and 5 bases from J, with 18 bases between. For the CDR3, the DNA is TGTGCCAGCAGCTGGACGGGGCTTAGTGGCAACAATGAGCAGTTCTTC. It is translated as CASSWTGLSGNNEQFF.